Included here is one TCR beta chain sequence, with context. Its antigen specificity is not known. The input lacks base qualities; no much larger clone sits a single base away. This record comes from a study of graft-versus-host responses after intestinal transplantation (dated by TCRdb to the early 2020s). About the study as a whole: Multivisceral, liver-intestinal, or isolated intestinal transplants were received by the recipients. After intestinal transplantation, graft-versus-host and host-versus-graft alloreactive T cell clones were followed in the graft, circulation and bone marrow using bulk TCR-beta CDR3 sequencing. A peak of at least 4% donor T cells among recipient peripheral blood mononuclear cells was the definition used for donor T cell macrochimerism. The cohort enrolled approximately 24 intestinal transplant recipients, one of whom was a retransplant, and 3 patients without pretransplant specimens were excluded. Rather than being sequenced by the commercial service, samples from three later patients were sequenced in-house on an Illumina MiSeq and processed with MiXCR. All recipients received anti-thymocyte globulin induction followed by maintenance tacrolimus and steroids for 3 to 4 years. Alloreactive clones were identified by sequencing pre-transplant mixed lymphocyte reaction products and comparing these products with unstimulated pre-transplant donor and recipient T cells.

The time point label corresponds to: cells obtained before transplantation from donor or recipient. CD3+CD4+ and CD3+CD8+ populations were FACS-sorted from unstimulated pre-transplant donor and recipient cells taken from spleen or lymph nodes. The library was generated by the immunoSEQ multiplex PCR assay. In most patients, genomic DNA was isolated using the Qiagen DNeasy Blood and Tissue Kit and sent frozen to Adaptive Biotechnologies for TCR sequencing. For most patients, genomic DNA was subjected to high-throughput TCR-beta CDR3 sequencing by Adaptive Biotechnologies. For the original study's pipeline: TCR sequencing data for roughly 20 patients were retrieved from Adaptive's ImmunoSEQ software; a few other patients were processed with MiXCR and VDJtools. To correct CD4 versus CD8 sorting errors, any sequence found in both subsets at a frequency ratio below 5:1 was removed. CDR3 nucleotide sequences shared by donor and recipient were removed because the origin of these sequences could not be assigned. To be classed as alloreactive, a clone needed at least 2-fold expansion over unstimulated cells and a minimum CFSE-low frequency of 0.002% (template counts) or 0.001% (read counts). Clones detected in sequenced pre-transplant spleen, lymph node, or MLR CFSE-low populations of the donor or recipient were defined as mappable. The cumulative frequency of alloreactive clones was calculated as a percentage of all sequences, weighted by copy number. TCRdb holds this immuneACCESS table with in-frame rearrangements only. Some clones are missing; in checked studies, unresolved V genes explain under half, and the rest has no known cause. V, J and clone size are those of that table, while D and trimming were read from the DNA. This sample gives just over 95,000 clones in total; roughly 92% of them show up just once. Of the sample, approximately 0.18% is held by the ten largest clones.

Overall results and qualifications from the work: The conclusions were limited by the relatively low number and heterogeneity of the intestinal transplant patients. Early after transplant, peak levels of circulating GvH clones were found to be associated with declines in HvG clones. High GvH to HvG T cell clonal ratios were observed in the allografts of patients with donor T cell macrochimerism. GvH clones turned up in recipient bone marrow, with some appearing earlier in ileal mucosa or blood, a pattern consistent with an intestinal mucosal origin.

The junction carries 7 bases between V and J, which are trimmed by 0 bases and 5 bases respectively. CDR1 and CDR2, per the germline V gene (reference sequence), are LNHNV and YYDKDF. The CDR3 measures 13 amino acids from cysteine to phenylalanine. Kept here is only the CDR3 DNA, which spans 39 bases and is read in frame from base 1. The rearranged chain carries TRBV15 and TRBJ1-2, and perhaps TRBD1 as D gene, on 6 matching bases. Sequencing was performed on unstimulated CD4+ T cells sorted from spleen or lymph node cells, taken before intestinal transplant. This sequence originates from a human donor who received an intestinal transplant. The DNA sequence is as follows: TGTGCCACCAGCAGAGACAGGGGATATGGCTACACCTTC. This codes for CATSRDRGYGYTF.